The text below deals with one T cell receptor (beta chain). The data stem from a study of beta chain features in type 1 diabetes. Investigators reverse transcribed all isolated RNA, so they sequenced expressed TCRB transcripts. Clones were sequenced by immunoSEQ multiplex PCR, and TCRdb holds only the in-frame ones, with some missing. The sample has 970,000 or so clones; roughly 15% are singletons. The TCR comes from a woman between 18 and 29 years old in good health. Sequencing was carried out using naive CD4+ T cells from blood.

CDR3 amino acids: CASSFRVDQPQHF. Written as DNA, the CDR3 is TGTGCCAGCAGTTTTCGAGTTGATCAGCCCCAGCATTTT. The V and J genes are TRBV6-5 and TRBJ1-5; D is ambiguous. CDR3 length: 13 amino acids. V lost 4 bases and J lost 5, with 9 bases in between. In germline, CDR1 is MNHEY, CDR2 SVGAGI.